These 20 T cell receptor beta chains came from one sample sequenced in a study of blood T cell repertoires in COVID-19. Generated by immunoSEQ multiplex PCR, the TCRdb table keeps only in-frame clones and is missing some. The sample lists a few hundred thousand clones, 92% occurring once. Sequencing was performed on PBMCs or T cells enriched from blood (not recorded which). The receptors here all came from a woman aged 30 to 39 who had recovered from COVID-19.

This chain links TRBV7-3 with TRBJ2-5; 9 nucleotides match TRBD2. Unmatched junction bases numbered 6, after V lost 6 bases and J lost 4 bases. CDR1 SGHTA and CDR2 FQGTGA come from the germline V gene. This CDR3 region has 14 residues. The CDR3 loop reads CASSFSGSGETQYF. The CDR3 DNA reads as TGTGCCAGCAGTTTTAGCGGGAGTGGAGAGACCCAGTACTTC.

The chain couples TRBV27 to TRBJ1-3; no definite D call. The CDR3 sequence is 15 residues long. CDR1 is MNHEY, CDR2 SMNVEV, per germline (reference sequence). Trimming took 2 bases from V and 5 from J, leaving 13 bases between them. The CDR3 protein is CASSLGVGGRNTIYF. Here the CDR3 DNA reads TGTGCCAGCAGTTTAGGCGTTGGAGGCAGAAACACCATATATTTT.

The CDR3 DNA reads TGTGCCAGCAGTTTCGGGAACCAAGAGACCCAGTACTTC. This sequence encodes CASSFGNQETQYF. V is TRBV28 and J is TRBJ2-5; D might be TRBD2 (5 bases). Between the trimmed V and J ends, which lost 3 bases and 0 bases, there was a span of 5 bases. Germline CDR1 reads MDHEN; CDR2 reads SYDVKM. CDR3 size: 13 residues.

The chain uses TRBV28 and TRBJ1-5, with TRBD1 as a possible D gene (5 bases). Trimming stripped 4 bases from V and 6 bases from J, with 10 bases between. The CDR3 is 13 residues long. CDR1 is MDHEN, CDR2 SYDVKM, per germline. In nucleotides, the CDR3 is TGTGCCAGCAGTTATGTGGGGGGTCAGCCCCAGCATTTT. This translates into CASSYVGGQPQHF.

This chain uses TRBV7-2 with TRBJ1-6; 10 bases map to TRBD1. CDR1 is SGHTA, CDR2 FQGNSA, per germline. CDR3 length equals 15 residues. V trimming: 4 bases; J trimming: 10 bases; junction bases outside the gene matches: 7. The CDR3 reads CASSSYGTGDSPLHF. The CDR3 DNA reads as TGTGCCAGCAGCTCCTACGGGACAGGGGACTCACCCCTCCACTTT.

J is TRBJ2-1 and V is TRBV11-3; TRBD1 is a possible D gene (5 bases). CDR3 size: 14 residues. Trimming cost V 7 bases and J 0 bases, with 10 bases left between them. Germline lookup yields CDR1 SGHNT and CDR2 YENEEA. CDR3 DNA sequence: TGTGCCAGCACCCGGACAAGCTCCTACAATGAGCAGTTCTTC. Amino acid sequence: CASTRTSSYNEQFF.

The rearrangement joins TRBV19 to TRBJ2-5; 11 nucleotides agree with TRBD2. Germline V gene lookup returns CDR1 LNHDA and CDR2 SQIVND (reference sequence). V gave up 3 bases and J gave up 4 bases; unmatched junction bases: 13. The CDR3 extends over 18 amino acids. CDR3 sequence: CASSMRGPLAGERETQYF. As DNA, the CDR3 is TGTGCCAGTAGTATGCGGGGGCCACTAGCGGGAGAAAGAGAGACCCAGTACTTC.

The CDR3 sequence: CASSNLNKYYGYTF. CDR3 sequence (DNA): TGTGCCAGCAGTAATTTAAACAAATACTATGGCTACACCTTC. This rearrangement joins TRBV28 to TRBJ1-2; no clear D gene. V lost 5 bases, J lost 3 bases, and 13 bases lay in between. The CDR3 totals 14 residues. CDR1 is MDHEN, CDR2 SYDVKM, per germline.

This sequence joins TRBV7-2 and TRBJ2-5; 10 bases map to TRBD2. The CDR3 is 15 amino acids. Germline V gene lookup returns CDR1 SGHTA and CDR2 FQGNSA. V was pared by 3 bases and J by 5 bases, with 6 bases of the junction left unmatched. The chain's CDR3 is CASSFPAGGRETQYF. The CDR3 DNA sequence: TGTGCCAGCAGCTTTCCAGCGGGGGGGCGGGAGACCCAGTACTTC.

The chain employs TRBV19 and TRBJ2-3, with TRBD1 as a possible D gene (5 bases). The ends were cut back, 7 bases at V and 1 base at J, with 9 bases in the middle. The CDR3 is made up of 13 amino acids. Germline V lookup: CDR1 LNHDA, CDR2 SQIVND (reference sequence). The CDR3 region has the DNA TGTGCCAGTAAATGGGGCGGCACAGATACGCAGTATTTT. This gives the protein CASKWGGTDTQYF.

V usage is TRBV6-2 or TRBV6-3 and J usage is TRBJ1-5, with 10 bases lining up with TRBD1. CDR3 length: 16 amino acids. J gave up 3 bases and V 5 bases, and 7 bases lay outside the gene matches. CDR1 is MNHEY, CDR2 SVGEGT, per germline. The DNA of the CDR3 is TGTGCCAGCAGTCCCCTCGGGACAGGGGCCAATCAGCCCCAGCATTTT. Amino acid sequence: CASSPLGTGANQPQHF.

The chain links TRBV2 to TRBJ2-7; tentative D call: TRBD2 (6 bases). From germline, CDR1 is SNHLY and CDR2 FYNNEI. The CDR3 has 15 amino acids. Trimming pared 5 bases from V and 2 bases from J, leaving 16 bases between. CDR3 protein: CASSPSGGATYEQYF. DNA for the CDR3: TGTGCCAGCAGTCCATCCGGCGGGGCAACCTACGAGCAGTACTTC.

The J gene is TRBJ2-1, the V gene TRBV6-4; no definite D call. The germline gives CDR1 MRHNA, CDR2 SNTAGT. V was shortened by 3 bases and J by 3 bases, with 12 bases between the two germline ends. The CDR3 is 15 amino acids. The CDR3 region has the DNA TGTGCCAGCAGTGATGATGGTCGAGACTACAATGAGCAGTTCTTC. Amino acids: CASSDDGRDYNEQFF.

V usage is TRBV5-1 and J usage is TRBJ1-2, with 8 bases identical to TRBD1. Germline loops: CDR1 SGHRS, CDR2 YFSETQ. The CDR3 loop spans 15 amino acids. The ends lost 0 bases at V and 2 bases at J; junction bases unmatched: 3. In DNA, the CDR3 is TGCGCCAGCAGCTTGGGGACAGGGAGGAACTATGGCTACACCTTC. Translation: CASSLGTGRNYGYTF.

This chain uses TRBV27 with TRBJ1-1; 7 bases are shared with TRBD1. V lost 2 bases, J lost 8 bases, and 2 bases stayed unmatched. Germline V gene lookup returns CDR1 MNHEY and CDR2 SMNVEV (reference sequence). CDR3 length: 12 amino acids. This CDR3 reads CASSLTGQEAFF. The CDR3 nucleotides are TGTGCCAGCAGTTTAACGGGACAGGAAGCTTTCTTT.

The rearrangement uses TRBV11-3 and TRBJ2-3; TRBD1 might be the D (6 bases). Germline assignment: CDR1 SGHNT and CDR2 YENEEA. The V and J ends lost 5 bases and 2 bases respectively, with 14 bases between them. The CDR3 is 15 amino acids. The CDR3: CASSRKGVNTDTQYF. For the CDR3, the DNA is TGTGCCAGCAGCCGCAAGGGGGTGAACACAGATACGCAGTATTTT. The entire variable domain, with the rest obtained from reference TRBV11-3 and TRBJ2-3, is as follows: EAGVVQSPRYKIIEKKQPVAFWCNPISGHNTLYWYLQNLGQGPELLIRYENEEAVDDSQLPKDRFSAERLKGVDSTLKIQPAELGDSAVYLCASSRKGVNTDTQYFGPGTRLTVL.

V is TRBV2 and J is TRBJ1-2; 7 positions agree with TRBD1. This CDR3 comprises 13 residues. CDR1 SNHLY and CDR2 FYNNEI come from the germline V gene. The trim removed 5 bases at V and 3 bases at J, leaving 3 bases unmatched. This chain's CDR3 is CASSPDRDYGYTF. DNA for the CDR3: TGTGCCAGCAGTCCCGACAGGGACTATGGCTACACCTTC.

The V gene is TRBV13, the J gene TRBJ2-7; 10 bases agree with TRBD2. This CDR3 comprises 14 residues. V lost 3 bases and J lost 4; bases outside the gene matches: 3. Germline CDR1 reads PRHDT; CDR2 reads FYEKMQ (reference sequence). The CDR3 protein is CASSLGGLAYEQYF. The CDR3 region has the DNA TGTGCCAGCAGCTTGGGGGGACTAGCGTACGAGCAGTACTTC. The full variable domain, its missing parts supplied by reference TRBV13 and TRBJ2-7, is AAGVIQSPRHLIKEKRETATLKCYPIPRHDTVYWYQQGPGQDPQFLISFYEKMQSDKGSIPDRFSAQQFSDYHSELNMSSLELGDSALYFCASSLGGLAYEQYFGPGTRLTVT.

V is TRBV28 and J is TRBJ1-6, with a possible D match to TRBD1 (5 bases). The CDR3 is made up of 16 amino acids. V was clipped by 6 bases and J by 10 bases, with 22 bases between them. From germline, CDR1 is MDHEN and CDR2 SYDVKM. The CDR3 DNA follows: TGTGCCAGCAGCTCAGCAGGGTCGTCTAGGAACTCACCCCTCCACTTT. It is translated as CASSSAGSSRNSPLHF.

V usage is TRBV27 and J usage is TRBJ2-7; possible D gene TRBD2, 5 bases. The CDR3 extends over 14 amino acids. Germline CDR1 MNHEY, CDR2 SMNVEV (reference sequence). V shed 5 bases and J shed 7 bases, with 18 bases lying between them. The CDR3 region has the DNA TGTGCCAGCAGTCTGTGGGAGAGGGCACAGGAGCAGTACTTC. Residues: CASSLWERAQEQYF.